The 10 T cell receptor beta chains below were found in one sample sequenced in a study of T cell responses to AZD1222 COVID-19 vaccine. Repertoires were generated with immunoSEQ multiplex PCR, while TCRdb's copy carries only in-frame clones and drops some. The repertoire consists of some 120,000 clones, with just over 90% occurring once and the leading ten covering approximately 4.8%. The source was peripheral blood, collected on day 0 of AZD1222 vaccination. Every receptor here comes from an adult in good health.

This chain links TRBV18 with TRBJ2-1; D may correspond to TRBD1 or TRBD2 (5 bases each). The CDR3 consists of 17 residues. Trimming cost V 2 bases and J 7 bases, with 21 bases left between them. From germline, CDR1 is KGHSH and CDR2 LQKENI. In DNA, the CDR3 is TGTGCCAGCTCACCAGCCACCGGGACGGACTTCGGGAATGAGCAGTTCTTC. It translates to CASSPATGTDFGNEQFF.

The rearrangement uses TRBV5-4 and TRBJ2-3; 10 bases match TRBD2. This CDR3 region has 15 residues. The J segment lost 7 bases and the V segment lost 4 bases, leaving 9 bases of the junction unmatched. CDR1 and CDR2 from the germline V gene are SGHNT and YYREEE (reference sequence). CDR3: CASSQSGGAGNTQYF. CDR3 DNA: TGTGCCAGCAGCCAGAGCGGGGGGGCGGGAAATACGCAGTATTTT.

The CDR3 reads CASSQEGTGGHSPLHF. In DNA form, the CDR3 reads TGTGCCAGCAGCCAAGAAGGGACAGGGGGACATTCACCCCTCCACTTT. The V call is TRBV4-2, the J call TRBJ1-6; 11 positions agree with TRBD1. J lost 8 bases, V lost 0 bases, and 3 bases had no gene match. In germline, CDR1 is LGHNA, CDR2 YNFKEQ. This CDR3 is 16 amino acids long.

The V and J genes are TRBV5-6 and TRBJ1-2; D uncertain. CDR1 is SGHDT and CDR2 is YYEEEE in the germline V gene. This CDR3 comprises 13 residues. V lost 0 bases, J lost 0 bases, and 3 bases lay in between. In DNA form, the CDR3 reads TGTGCCAGCAGCTTGGCTGCTAACTATGGCTACACCTTC. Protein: CASSLAANYGYTF.

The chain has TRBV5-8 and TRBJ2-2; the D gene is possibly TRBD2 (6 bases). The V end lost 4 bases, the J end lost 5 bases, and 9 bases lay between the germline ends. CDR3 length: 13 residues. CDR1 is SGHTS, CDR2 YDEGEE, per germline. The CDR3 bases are TGTGCCAGCAGCCGGAGGGGAACCGGGGAGCTGTTTTTT. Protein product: CASSRRGTGELFF.

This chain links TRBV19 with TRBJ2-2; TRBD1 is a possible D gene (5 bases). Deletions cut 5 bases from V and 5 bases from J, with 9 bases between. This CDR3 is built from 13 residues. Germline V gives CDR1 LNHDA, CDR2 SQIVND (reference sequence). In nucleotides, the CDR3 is TGTGCCAGTAGTCCGACAGTAACCGGGGAGCTGTTTTTT. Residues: CASSPTVTGELFF. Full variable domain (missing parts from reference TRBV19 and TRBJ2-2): DGGITQSPKYLFRKEGQNVTLSCEQNLNHDAMYWYRQDPGQGLRLIYYSQIVNDFQKGDIAEGYSVSREKKESFPLTVTSAQKNPTAFYLCASSPTVTGELFFGEGSRLTVL.

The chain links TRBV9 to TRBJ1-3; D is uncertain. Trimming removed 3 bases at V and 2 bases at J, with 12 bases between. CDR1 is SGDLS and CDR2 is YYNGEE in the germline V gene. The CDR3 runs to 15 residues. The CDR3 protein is CASSATRIPGNTIYF. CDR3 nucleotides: TGTGCCAGCAGCGCTACTCGGATCCCTGGAAACACCATATATTTT.

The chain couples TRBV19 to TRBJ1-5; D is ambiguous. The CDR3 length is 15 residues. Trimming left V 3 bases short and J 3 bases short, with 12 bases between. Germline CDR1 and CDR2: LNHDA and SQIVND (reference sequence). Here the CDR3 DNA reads TGTGCCAGTAGTATCGTTGGAGGACCCAATCAGCCCCAGCATTTT. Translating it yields CASSIVGGPNQPQHF. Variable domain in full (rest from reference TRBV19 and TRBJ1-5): DGGITQSPKYLFRKEGQNVTLSCEQNLNHDAMYWYRQDPGQGLRLIYYSQIVNDFQKGDIAEGYSVSREKKESFPLTVTSAQKNPTAFYLCASSIVGGPNQPQHFGDGTRLSIL.

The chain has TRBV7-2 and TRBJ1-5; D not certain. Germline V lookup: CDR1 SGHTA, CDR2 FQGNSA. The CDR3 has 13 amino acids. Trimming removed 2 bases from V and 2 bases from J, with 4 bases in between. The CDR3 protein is CASSLQGNQPQHF. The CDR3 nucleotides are TGTGCCAGCAGCTTACAGGGCAATCAGCCCCAGCATTTT.

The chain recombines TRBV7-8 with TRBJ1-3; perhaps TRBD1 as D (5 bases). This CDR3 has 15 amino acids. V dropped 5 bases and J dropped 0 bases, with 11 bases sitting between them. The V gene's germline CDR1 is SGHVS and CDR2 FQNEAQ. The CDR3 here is CASSPRQRSGNTIYF. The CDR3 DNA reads TGTGCCAGCAGCCCTCGACAGCGCTCTGGAAACACCATATATTTT.